Each of the 20 T cell receptor beta chains below was sequenced from the same sample in a study of blood T cell repertoires in COVID-19. The repertoire was sequenced with immunoSEQ multiplex PCR; TCRdb's copy has only in-frame clones and lacks some. The sample yields 300,000 or so clones, roughly nine tenths seen once. The sequencing input was PBMCs or T cells enriched from blood (not recorded which). The source is a woman aged 25 to 39 who had recovered from COVID-19.

The gene calls are TRBV30 and TRBJ2-7; 7 positions agree with TRBD1. CDR1 GTSNPN and CDR2 SVGIG come from the germline V gene (reference sequence). The CDR3 is made up of 14 amino acids. Unmatched junction bases numbered 8, after V lost 1 base and J lost 5 bases. The CDR3 nucleotides are TGTGCCTGGAGTGGAACGGGACAGTTCGACGAGCAGTACTTC. Encoded protein: CAWSGTGQFDEQYF.

The chain has TRBV5-4 and TRBJ1-2; 7 positions agree with TRBD1. The germline V gene encodes CDR1 SGHNT and CDR2 YYREEE (reference sequence). J lost 3 bases, V lost 0 bases, and 2 bases had no gene match. This CDR3 comprises 14 residues. The CDR3 region is CASSLGDRDYGYTF. CDR3 coding DNA: TGTGCCAGCAGCTTGGGTGACAGGGACTATGGCTACACCTTC.

Turning to this clone: At one boundary the junction diverges from the germline segment, which might be a read error. The V call is TRBV7-7, the J call TRBJ1-3; 7 bases line up with TRBD1. Germline CDR1 is SSHAT and CDR2 is FNYEAQ (reference sequence). CDR3 length equals 18 residues. The CDR3 loop is CASSPPSDRESSGNTIYF. DNA of the CDR3: TGTGCTAGCAGCCCACCCTCCGACAGGGAGAGCTCTGGAAACACCATATATTTT.

V usage is TRBV11-2 and J usage is TRBJ2-2; D may be TRBD2 (6 bases). Germline CDR1 and CDR2: SGHAT and FQNNGV. CDR3 length: 15 residues. The V end lost 5 bases, the J end lost 4 bases, and 14 bases lay between the germline ends. The CDR3 coding sequence is TGTGCCAGCAGCCGCGGGGCGGGAAGCACCGGGGAGCTGTTTTTT. It yields the protein CASSRGAGSTGELFF.

This clone was detected only once. Other DNA sequences in this sample translate to the same CDR3. The V and J genes are TRBV5-1 and TRBJ1-3, with D perhaps matching TRBD1 (6 bases). Germline values: CDR1 SGHRS, CDR2 YFSETQ. The CDR3 runs 15 residues. The ends were cut back, 4 bases at V and 0 bases at J, with 11 bases in the middle. The CDR3 nucleotides are TGCGCCAGCAGCCTAACAGGGCCCTCTGGAAACACCATATATTTT. The encoded protein is CASSLTGPSGNTIYF.

The chain links TRBV27 to TRBJ1-2; TRBD1 might be the D (6 bases). Trimming shortened V by 11 bases and J by 0 bases, and 16 bases separated the two germline ends. This CDR3 region has 14 residues. Germline V CDR1 and CDR2: MNHEY, SMNVEV (reference sequence). The CDR3: CAAGGAEANYGYTF. The CDR3 coding sequence is TGTGCCGCTGGGGGGGCAGAAGCTAACTATGGCTACACCTTC.

This clone was seen more than once but under ten times. This chain uses TRBV4-1 with TRBJ1-2; D remains unclear. Germline V gene data show CDR1 as MGHRA and CDR2 as YSYEKL. V was cut by 8 bases and J by 8 bases, with 18 bases left in between. The CDR3 consists of 13 residues. The CDR3 sequence: CASLNSATGGYTF. CDR3 nucleotides: TGCGCCAGCCTTAATTCGGCCACGGGGGGCTACACCTTC.

The CDR3 here is CASSGLEAGNSPLHF. CDR3 sequence (DNA): TGTGCCAGCAGTGGTTTAGAGGCCGGTAATTCACCCCTCCACTTT. The chain combines TRBV2 with TRBJ1-6; D is uncertain. Trimming took off 4 bases at V and 6 bases at J, with 13 bases between the two ends. Germline assignment: CDR1 SNHLY and CDR2 FYNNEI. The CDR3 consists of 15 residues. Full variable domain (remainder filled in from reference TRBV2 and TRBJ1-6): EPEVTQTPSHQVTQMGQEVILRCVPISNHLYFYWYRQILGQKVEFLVSFYNNEISEKSEIFDDQFSVERPDGSNFTLKIRSTKLEDSAMYFCASSGLEAGNSPLHFGNGTRLTVT.

The chain couples TRBV3-1 (or the pseudogene TRBV3-2) to TRBJ1-6; 9 bases match TRBD1. The germline V gene has CDR1 LGHDT and CDR2 YNNKEL (reference sequence). The trim removed 2 bases at V and 5 bases at J, leaving 4 bases unmatched. The CDR3 contains 16 residues. CDR3: CASSQTGTGNNSPLHF. In nucleotides, the CDR3 is TGTGCCAGCAGCCAAACCGGGACAGGGAATAATTCACCCCTCCACTTT.

This clone was detected once. The V and J genes are TRBV4-1 and TRBJ1-2; D might be TRBD1 (5 bases). The CDR3 consists of 16 residues. Trimming cost V 0 bases and J 8 bases, with 19 bases left between them. CDR1 and CDR2 from the germline V gene are MGHRA and YSYEKL. This CDR3 is CASSQDQGGGKRGYTF. The CDR3 coding sequence is TGCGCCAGCAGCCAAGATCAAGGCGGGGGGAAAAGGGGCTACACCTTC.

As concerns this clone: Compared with germline, one end of the junction differs, possibly owing to a read error. This sequence joins TRBV30 and TRBJ1-2, with D perhaps matching TRBD1 (6 bases). Germline CDR1 is GTSNPN and CDR2 is SVGIG (reference sequence). The CDR3 sequence is 14 residues long. Here the CDR3 reads CAWSVYQGPSLESF. The CDR3 coding sequence is TGTGCCTGGAGTGTATATCAGGGGCCGTCCTTAGAATCTTTC.

The J gene is TRBJ1-1, the V gene TRBV28; D call uncertain. V was cut by 6 bases and J by 3 bases, with 8 bases left in between. This CDR3 is 12 amino acids long. Germline V CDR1 and CDR2: MDHEN, SYDVKM. In nucleotides, the CDR3 is TGTGCCAGCAGCCGGGAGTACACTGAAGCTTTCTTT. The encoded protein is CASSREYTEAFF. Full variable domain (outside the CDR3, taken from reference TRBV28 and TRBJ1-1): DVKVTQSSRYLVKRTGEKVFLECVQDMDHENMFWYRQDPGLGLRLIYFSYDVKMKEKGDIPEGYSVSREKKERFSLILESASTNQTSMYLCASSREYTEAFFGQGTRLTVV.

This chain links TRBV30 with TRBJ1-6; 8 bases are shared with TRBD1. The CDR3 extends over 15 amino acids. The germline V gene encodes CDR1 GTSNPN and CDR2 SVGIG (reference sequence). The V segment lost 0 bases and the J segment 8 bases; nucleotides outside the gene matches: 6. CDR3 amino acids: CAWSVPTGVDSPLHF. CDR3 nucleotide sequence: TGTGCCTGGAGTGTACCGACAGGGGTGGATTCACCCCTCCACTTT.

This clone has more than one count but fewer than ten. This rearrangement joins TRBV19 to TRBJ1-2, with a tentative D call TRBD1 (5 bases). The CDR3 is made up of 15 amino acids. Looked up from germline, CDR1 is LNHDA and CDR2 is SQIVND (reference sequence). V shed 0 bases and J shed 4 bases, with 12 bases lying between them. DNA for the CDR3: TGTGCCAGTAGTATAGATAGGTGGACACCCTATGGCTACACCTTC. This codes for CASSIDRWTPYGYTF.

The gene calls are TRBV9 and TRBJ2-7; no definite D call. Germline V CDR1 and CDR2: SGDLS, YYNGEE. Trimming pared 0 bases from V and 2 bases from J, leaving 12 bases between. This CDR3 spans 15 amino acids. DNA for the CDR3: TGTGCCAGCAGCGTAGGTGGCAGTCGCACCTACGAGCAGTACTTC. This gives the protein CASSVGGSRTYEQYF.

V gene TRBV7-9 combines with J gene TRBJ1-1; no clear D gene. Trimming removed 7 bases from V and 11 bases from J, with 17 bases in between. This CDR3 region has 12 residues. Germline lookup yields CDR1 SEHNR and CDR2 FQNEAQ (reference sequence). The CDR3 reads CASTSREFRAFF. For the CDR3, the DNA is TGTGCCAGCACCTCGCGTGAGTTCCGCGCTTTCTTT.

This clone occurred many times. The V call is TRBV19, the J call TRBJ1-5, with TRBD1 as a possible D gene (6 bases). The CDR3 is made up of 14 amino acids. The V gene's germline CDR1 is LNHDA and CDR2 SQIVND (reference sequence). Trimming removed 8 bases at V and 0 bases at J, with 11 bases between. This chain's CDR3 is CASWDNYSNQPQHF. CDR3 sequence (DNA): TGTGCCAGTTGGGACAACTATAGCAATCAGCCCCAGCATTTT.

The chain uses TRBV9 and TRBJ2-7, with 9 nucleotides matching TRBD1. With V trimmed by 3 bases and J by 3 bases, 4 bases remained unmatched. This CDR3 region has 14 residues. The V gene's germline CDR1 is SGDLS and CDR2 YYNGEE. The CDR3: CASSAQGAGYEQYF. In DNA form, the CDR3 reads TGTGCCAGCAGCGCACAGGGGGCTGGCTACGAGCAGTACTTC.

The chain is built from TRBV12-3 or TRBV12-4 and TRBJ2-1; TRBD1 might be the D (5 bases). The CDR3 consists of 13 residues. Deletions cut 6 bases from V and 4 bases from J, with 10 bases between. Here the CDR3 DNA reads TGTGCCAGCAGCCAGGACAATTACAATGAGCAGTTCTTC. Encoded protein: CASSQDNYNEQFF.

The chain joins TRBV5-4 to TRBJ1-2, with a weak D call TRBD1 (6 bases). This CDR3 has 15 amino acids. Germline V lookup: CDR1 SGHNT, CDR2 YYREEE (reference sequence). Trimming removed 5 bases from V and 3 bases from J, with 17 bases in between. CDR3 protein: CASRQGQERYYGYTF. CDR3 sequence (DNA): TGTGCCAGCAGACAGGGACAAGAGCGCTACTATGGCTACACCTTC.